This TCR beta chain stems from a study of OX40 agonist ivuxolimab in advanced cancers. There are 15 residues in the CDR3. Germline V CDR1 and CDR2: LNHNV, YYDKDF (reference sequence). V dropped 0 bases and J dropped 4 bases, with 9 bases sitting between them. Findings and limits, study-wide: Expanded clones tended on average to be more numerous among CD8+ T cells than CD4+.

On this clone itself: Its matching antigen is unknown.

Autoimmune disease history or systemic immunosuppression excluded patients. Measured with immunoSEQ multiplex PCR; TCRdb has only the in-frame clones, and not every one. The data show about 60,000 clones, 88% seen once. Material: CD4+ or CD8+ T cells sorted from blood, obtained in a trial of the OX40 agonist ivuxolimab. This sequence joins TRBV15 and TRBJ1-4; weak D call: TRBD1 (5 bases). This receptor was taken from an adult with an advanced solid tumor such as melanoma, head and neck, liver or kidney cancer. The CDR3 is CATSRDRAFNEKLFF. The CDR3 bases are TGTGCCACCAGCAGAGACAGGGCCTTTAATGAAAAACTGTTTTTT.